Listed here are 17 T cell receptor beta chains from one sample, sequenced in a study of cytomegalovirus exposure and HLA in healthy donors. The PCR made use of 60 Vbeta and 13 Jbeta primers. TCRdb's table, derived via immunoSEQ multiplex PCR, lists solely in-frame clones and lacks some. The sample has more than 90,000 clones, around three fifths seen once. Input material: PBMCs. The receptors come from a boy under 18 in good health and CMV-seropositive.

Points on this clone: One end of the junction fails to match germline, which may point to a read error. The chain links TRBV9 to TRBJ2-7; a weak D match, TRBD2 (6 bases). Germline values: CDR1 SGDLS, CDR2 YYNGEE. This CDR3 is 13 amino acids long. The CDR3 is CASSVGQGGRPFF. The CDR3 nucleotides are TGTGCCAGCAGCGTAGGGCAGGGAGGCAGGCCGTTCTTC.

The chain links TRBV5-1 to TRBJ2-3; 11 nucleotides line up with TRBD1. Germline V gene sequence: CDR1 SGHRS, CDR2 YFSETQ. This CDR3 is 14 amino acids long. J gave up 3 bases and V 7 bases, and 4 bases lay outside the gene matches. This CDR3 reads CASQDRGRTDTQYF. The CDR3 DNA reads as TGCGCCAGCCAGGACAGGGGGCGAACAGATACGCAGTATTTT.

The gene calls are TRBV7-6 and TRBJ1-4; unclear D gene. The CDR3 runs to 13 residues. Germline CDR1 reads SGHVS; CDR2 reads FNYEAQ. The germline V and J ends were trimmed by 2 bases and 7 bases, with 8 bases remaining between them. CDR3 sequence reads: CASSLIDGEKLFF. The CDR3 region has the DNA TGTGCCAGCAGCTTAATAGATGGTGAAAAACTGTTTTTT.

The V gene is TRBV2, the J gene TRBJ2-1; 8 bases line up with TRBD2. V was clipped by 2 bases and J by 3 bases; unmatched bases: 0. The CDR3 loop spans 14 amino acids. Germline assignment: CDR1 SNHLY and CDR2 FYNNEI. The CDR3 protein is CASSELAGYNEQFF. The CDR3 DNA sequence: TGTGCCAGCAGTGAACTAGCGGGCTACAATGAGCAGTTCTTC.

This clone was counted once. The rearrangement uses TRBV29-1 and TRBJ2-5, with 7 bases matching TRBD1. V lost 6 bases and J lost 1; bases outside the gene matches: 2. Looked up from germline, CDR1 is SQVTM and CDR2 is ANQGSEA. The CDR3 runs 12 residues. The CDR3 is CSVGQRQETQYF. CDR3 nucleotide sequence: TGCAGCGTGGGACAGCGCCAAGAGACCCAGTACTTC.

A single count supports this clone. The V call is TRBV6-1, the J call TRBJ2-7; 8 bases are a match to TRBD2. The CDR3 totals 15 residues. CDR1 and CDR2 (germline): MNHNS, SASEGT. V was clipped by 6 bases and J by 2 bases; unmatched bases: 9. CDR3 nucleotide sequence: TGTGCCAGCAGGGCCCGCGGGGGGCCCACCTACGAGCAGTACTTC. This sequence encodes CASRARGGPTYEQYF.

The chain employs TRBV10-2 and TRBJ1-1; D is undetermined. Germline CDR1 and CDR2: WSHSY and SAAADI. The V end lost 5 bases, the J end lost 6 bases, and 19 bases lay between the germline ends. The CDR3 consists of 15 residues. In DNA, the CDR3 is TGCGCCAGCAGTAATGTACCTGCGATGCGCGCTGAAGCTTTCTTT. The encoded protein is CASSNVPAMRAEAFF.

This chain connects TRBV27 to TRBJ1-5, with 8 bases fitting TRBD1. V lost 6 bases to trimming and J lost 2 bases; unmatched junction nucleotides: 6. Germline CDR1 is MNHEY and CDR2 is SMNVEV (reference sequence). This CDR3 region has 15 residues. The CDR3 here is CASSLGQGGNQPQHF. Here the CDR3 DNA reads TGTGCCAGCAGCCTAGGACAGGGAGGCAATCAGCCCCAGCATTTT.

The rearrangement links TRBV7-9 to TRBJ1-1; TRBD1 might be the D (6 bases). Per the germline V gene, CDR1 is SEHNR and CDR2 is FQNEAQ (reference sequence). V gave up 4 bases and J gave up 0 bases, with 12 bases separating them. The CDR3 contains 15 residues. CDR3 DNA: TGTGCCAGCAGCTATTCAGGGGTCATGAACACTGAAGCTTTCTTT. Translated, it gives CASSYSGVMNTEAFF.

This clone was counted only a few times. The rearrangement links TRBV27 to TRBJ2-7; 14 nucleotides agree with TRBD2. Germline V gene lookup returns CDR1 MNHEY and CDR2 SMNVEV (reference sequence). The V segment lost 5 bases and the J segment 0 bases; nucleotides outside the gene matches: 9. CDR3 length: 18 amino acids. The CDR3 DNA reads TGTGCCAGCAGTATGGGACTAGCGGGAGCCCGAAGCTCCTACGAGCAGTACTTC. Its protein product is CASSMGLAGARSSYEQYF.

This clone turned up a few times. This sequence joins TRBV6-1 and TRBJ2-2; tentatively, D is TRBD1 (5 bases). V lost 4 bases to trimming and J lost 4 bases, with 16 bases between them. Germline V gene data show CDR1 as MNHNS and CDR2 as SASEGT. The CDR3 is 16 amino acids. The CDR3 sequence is CASSARQTRGTGELFF. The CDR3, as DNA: TGTGCCAGCAGTGCCCGACAGACGCGCGGCACCGGGGAGCTGTTTTTT.

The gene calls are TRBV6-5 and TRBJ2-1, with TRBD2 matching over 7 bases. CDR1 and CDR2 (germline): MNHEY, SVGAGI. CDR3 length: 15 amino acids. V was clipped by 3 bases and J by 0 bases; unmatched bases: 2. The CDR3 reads CASSYRGDSYNEQFF. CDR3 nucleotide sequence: TGTGCCAGCAGTTATCGGGGGGACTCCTACAATGAGCAGTTCTTC.

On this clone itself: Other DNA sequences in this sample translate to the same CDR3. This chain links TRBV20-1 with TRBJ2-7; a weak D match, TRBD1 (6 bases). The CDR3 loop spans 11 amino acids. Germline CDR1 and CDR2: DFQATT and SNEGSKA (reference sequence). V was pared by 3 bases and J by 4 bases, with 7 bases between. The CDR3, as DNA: TGCAGTGCTAGCAGGGGATACGAGCAGTACTTC. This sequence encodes CSASRGYEQYF.

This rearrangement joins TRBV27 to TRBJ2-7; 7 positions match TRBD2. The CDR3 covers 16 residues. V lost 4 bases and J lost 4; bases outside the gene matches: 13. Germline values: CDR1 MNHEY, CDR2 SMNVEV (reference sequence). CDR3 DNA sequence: TGTGCCAGCAGTTCCCCGGCAGGGCGGGAGATATACGAGCAGTACTTC. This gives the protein CASSSPAGREIYEQYF.

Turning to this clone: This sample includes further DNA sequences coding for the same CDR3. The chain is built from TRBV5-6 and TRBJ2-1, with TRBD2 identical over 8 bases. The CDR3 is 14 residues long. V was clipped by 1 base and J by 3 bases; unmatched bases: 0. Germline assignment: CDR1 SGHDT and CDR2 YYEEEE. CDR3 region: CASSLTSGYNEQFF. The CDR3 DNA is TGTGCCAGCAGCTTGACTAGCGGCTACAATGAGCAGTTCTTC.

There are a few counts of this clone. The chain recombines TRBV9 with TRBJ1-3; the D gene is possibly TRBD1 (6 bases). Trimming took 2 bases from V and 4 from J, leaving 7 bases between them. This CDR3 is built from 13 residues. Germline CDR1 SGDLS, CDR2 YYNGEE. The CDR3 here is CASSVDRGNTIYF. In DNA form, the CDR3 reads TGTGCCAGCAGCGTGGACAGAGGAAACACCATATATTTT.

DNA for the CDR3: TGTGCCAGCAGCCGGCGGGGGGGCAGGGGGCGGGGTGAGCAGTTCTTC. Its protein product is CASSRRGGRGRGEQFF. The chain uses TRBV7-2 and TRBJ2-1, with a tentative D call TRBD2 (9 bases). Trimming cost V 5 bases and J 9 bases, with 23 bases left between them. CDR3 length: 16 amino acids. Per the germline V gene, CDR1 is SGHTA and CDR2 is FQGNSA.